Listed here are 16 T cell receptor beta chains from one sample, sequenced in a study of blood T cell repertoires in COVID-19. Measured with immunoSEQ multiplex PCR; TCRdb has only the in-frame clones, and not every one. The table includes roughly 53,000 clones, roughly 85% detected once. Material: peripheral blood. The origin of the receptors is a man aged 80 or over with acute or convalescent COVID-19.

This clone has just one count. This chain's CDR3 is CASSLQIPYEQYF. Here the CDR3 DNA reads TGTGCCAGCAGCTTGCAGATTCCCTACGAGCAGTACTTC. The chain joins TRBV7-2 to TRBJ2-7; D ambiguous. The V and J ends lost 3 bases and 2 bases respectively, with 8 bases between them. The V gene's germline CDR1 is SGHTA and CDR2 FQGNSA. This CDR3 spans 13 amino acids.

The chain links TRBV2 to TRBJ1-3; D might be TRBD1 (5 bases). Looked up from germline, CDR1 is SNHLY and CDR2 is FYNNEI. The CDR3 has 13 residues. Deletions cut 4 bases from V and 8 bases from J, with 12 bases between. CDR3 bases: TGTGCCAGCAGTGGGGGACTTGAATACACCATATATTTT. Translation: CASSGGLEYTIYF. The variable domain in full, with the rest retrieved from reference TRBV2 and TRBJ1-3, is EPEVTQTPSHQVTQMGQEVILRCVPISNHLYFYWYRQILGQKVEFLVSFYNNEISEKSEIFDDQFSVERPDGSNFTLKIRSTKLEDSAMYFCASSGGLEYTIYFGEGSWLTVV.

The CDR3 sequence: CASSPGQGTSNEQFF. The DNA of the CDR3 is TGTGCCAGCTCACCGGGACAGGGGACCTCCAATGAGCAGTTCTTC. The chain has TRBV18 and TRBJ2-1, with 10 bases identical to TRBD1. The CDR3 contains 15 residues. From germline, CDR1 is KGHSH and CDR2 LQKENI. The J segment lost 6 bases and the V segment lost 3 bases, leaving 5 bases of the junction unmatched.

The chain links TRBV19 to TRBJ1-2; D is perhaps TRBD1 (5 bases). The germline V and J ends were trimmed by 5 bases and 5 bases, with 18 bases remaining between them. This CDR3 is built from 15 residues. The germline V gene has CDR1 LNHDA and CDR2 SQIVND (reference sequence). This CDR3 is CASSVTGTPLYGYTF. CDR3 DNA sequence: TGTGCCAGTAGTGTTACCGGGACTCCTCTTTATGGCTACACCTTC.

The chain employs TRBV27 and TRBJ2-3, with 9 positions matching TRBD2. The CDR3 extends over 14 amino acids. Trimming at V came to 1 base and at J to 11 bases, leaving 7 bases not matched to a gene. Looked up from germline, CDR1 is MNHEY and CDR2 is SMNVEV (reference sequence). As DNA, the CDR3 is TGTGCCAGCAGTTTATTAGGGCGGGGGGGGAAGCAGTATTTT. Its protein product is CASSLLGRGGKQYF.

This chain links TRBV6-1 with TRBJ2-6; 9 positions agree with TRBD1. This CDR3 spans 15 amino acids. Germline V gives CDR1 MNHNS, CDR2 SASEGT. Trimming took 9 bases from V and 3 from J; bases not matched to a gene: 6. CDR3 sequence reads: CASLTGGSGANVLTF. The CDR3, as DNA: TGTGCCAGTTTAACAGGGGGCAGTGGGGCCAACGTCCTGACTTTC.

The chain has TRBV5-4 and TRBJ2-7; D remains ambiguous. Trimming took off 2 bases at V and 7 bases at J, with 13 bases between the two ends. The CDR3 sequence is 13 residues long. Germline V gene sequence: CDR1 SGHNT, CDR2 YYREEE (reference sequence). The CDR3 coding sequence is TGTGCCAGCAGCTTAGGAAGAGGATGGGAGCAGTACTTC. This translates into CASSLGRGWEQYF.

The chain uses TRBV6-5 and TRBJ2-7; tentative D call: TRBD1 (6 bases). The germline gives CDR1 MNHEY, CDR2 SVGAGI. The CDR3 covers 13 residues. V was cut by 10 bases and J by 2 bases, with 15 bases left in between. The CDR3 coding sequence is TGTGCCACTCACGACAGGAGCACCTACGAGCAGTACTTC. Protein sequence: CATHDRSTYEQYF.

The V call is TRBV19, the J call TRBJ2-3, with TRBD2 as a possible D gene (6 bases). This CDR3 contains 14 residues. Germline loops: CDR1 LNHDA, CDR2 SQIVND (reference sequence). Trimming pared 8 bases from V and 1 base from J, leaving 13 bases between. As DNA, the CDR3 is TGTGCCAGTGCTAAACCGGGGGGCACAGATACGCAGTATTTT. Protein: CASAKPGGTDTQYF.

In its sample, this clone was seen a few times. J is TRBJ2-3 and V is TRBV2; TRBD2 matches at 10 bases. J gave up 3 bases and V 6 bases, and 6 bases lay outside the gene matches. The germline V gene encodes CDR1 SNHLY and CDR2 FYNNEI. CDR3 length equals 15 residues. The CDR3 loop reads CASRGPLAGTDTQYF. The CDR3 DNA reads TGTGCCAGCAGAGGACCACTAGCGGGGACAGATACGCAGTATTTT. Full variable domain (rest looked up from reference TRBV2 and TRBJ2-3): EPEVTQTPSHQVTQMGQEVILRCVPISNHLYFYWYRQILGQKVEFLVSFYNNEISEKSEIFDDQFSVERPDGSNFTLKIRSTKLEDSAMYFCASRGPLAGTDTQYFGPGTRLTVL.

The chain employs TRBV9 and TRBJ2-1; D is perhaps TRBD2 (5 bases). Trimming stripped 0 bases from V and 11 bases from J, with 15 bases between. The CDR3 runs 14 residues. In germline, CDR1 is SGDLS, CDR2 YYNGEE. CDR3 coding DNA: TGTGCCAGCAGCGTAGACGGGGTGTTAAATAAGCAGTTCTTC. Translated: CASSVDGVLNKQFF.

The CDR3 protein is CASSVTGGLAKNIQYF. The DNA of the CDR3 is TGTGCCAGCAGCGTAACAGGGGGACTAGCCAAAAACATTCAGTACTTC. The gene calls are TRBV9 and TRBJ2-4, with 8 bases fitting TRBD1. The CDR3 length is 16 residues. V shed 1 base and J 0 bases; nucleotides not matched to a gene: 3. CDR1 is SGDLS and CDR2 is YYNGEE in the germline V gene.

The rearrangement links TRBV9 to TRBJ2-6, with 7 bases fitting TRBD1. The V gene's germline CDR1 is SGDLS and CDR2 YYNGEE. Losses at the gene ends were 8 bases for V and 0 bases for J; bases not matched to a gene: 11. The CDR3 spans 17 residues. The CDR3 sequence: CARQGQPNSSGANVLTF. The CDR3 DNA is TGTGCCAGGCAGGGACAGCCCAATTCCTCTGGGGCCAACGTCCTGACTTTC.

The V call is TRBV7-2, the J call TRBJ2-5; D remains unclear. This CDR3 spans 15 amino acids. Trimming removed 2 bases at V and 3 bases at J, with 13 bases between. Germline lookup yields CDR1 SGHTA and CDR2 FQGNSA. CDR3: CASSLPPGWEETQYF. CDR3 bases: TGTGCCAGCAGCTTACCCCCGGGTTGGGAAGAGACCCAGTACTTC.

CDR3 sequence (DNA): TGTGCCAGCAGTTCGTACCAAGAGACCCAGTACTTC. Its translation is CASSSYQETQYF. The rearrangement links TRBV28 to TRBJ2-5; no reliable D call. Trimming removed 4 bases from V and 0 bases from J, with 3 bases in between. CDR1 is MDHEN and CDR2 is SYDVKM in the germline V gene. This CDR3 region has 12 residues.

The CDR3 DNA follows: TGTGCCAGCTCACTTACCCTGGGCGGGACAGGGGTTAATGAGCAGTTCTTC. Encoded protein: CASSLTLGGTGVNEQFF. The chain combines TRBV18 with TRBJ2-1; TRBD1 matches at 10 bases. Germline V gene data show CDR1 as KGHSH and CDR2 as LQKENI. The CDR3 spans 17 residues. V gave up 4 bases and J gave up 7 bases; unmatched junction bases: 13.